Following are 14 T cell receptor beta chains from one sample sequenced in a study of molecular identifiers for immune sequencing clone quantification. MiXCR, run by TCRdb on the PCR reads, gives a single entry per CDR3 protein. The repertoire holds hundreds of thousands of distinct CDR3 sequences, with 15% to 20% as singletons. The sequenced sample was naive CD8+ T cells from blood, with Jurkat cell RNA spiked in. Regarding subset: FACS-sorted CD8+CD4-CCR7+CD45RA+ naive T cells. Source of these receptors: a human donor in good health. Some libraries in this study had Jurkat cell RNA spiked in.

This clonotype was found many times. The chain employs TRBV20-1 and TRBJ2-7; 11 nucleotides agree with TRBD2. The CDR3 spans 15 residues. Per the germline V gene, CDR1 is DFQATT and CDR2 is SNEGSKA (reference sequence). J gave up 4 bases and V 0 bases, and 5 bases lay outside the gene matches. The CDR3 sequence is CSARDTGTSGYEQYF. As DNA, the CDR3 is TGCAGTGCTAGAGACACCGGGACTAGCGGTTACGAGCAGTACTTC.

As concerns this clonotype: This may be a read error: a much more frequent sequence differs by one nucleotide. The chain joins TRBV7-9 to TRBJ2-3; maybe TRBD2 (7 bases). This CDR3 has 16 amino acids. CDR1 SEHNR and CDR2 FQNEAQ come from the germline V gene (reference sequence). This CDR3 is CASSSDPGGRTDMQYF. CDR3 sequence (DNA): TGTGCCAGCAGCTCCGACCCCGGGGGGCGGACAGATATGCAGTATTTT.

This clonotype came up many times. This chain joins TRBV30 and TRBJ1-1; 9 nucleotides agree with TRBD1. V gave up 0 bases and J gave up 1 base; unmatched junction bases: 0. The CDR3 covers 14 residues. The germline V gene encodes CDR1 GTSNPN and CDR2 SVGIG (reference sequence). Here the CDR3 DNA reads TGTGCCTGGAGTGTGGGACAGGGGAACACTGAAGCTTTCTTT. Translation gives CAWSVGQGNTEAFF.

This clonotype was found many times. The CDR3 reads CSAREWETGNTIYF. The CDR3 region has the DNA TGCAGTGCTAGAGAGTGGGAAACTGGAAACACCATATATTTT. The genes are TRBV20-1 and TRBJ1-3; D remains ambiguous. Germline V CDR1 and CDR2: DFQATT, SNEGSKA (reference sequence). The CDR3 has 14 amino acids. V shed 0 bases and J shed 2 bases, with 8 bases lying between them.

The chain couples TRBV6-5 to TRBJ2-2; TRBD2 might be the D (5 bases). The V end lost 6 bases, the J end lost 3 bases, and 14 bases lay between the germline ends. The CDR3 is 15 residues long. Germline CDR1 and CDR2: MNHEY and SVGAGI. Here the CDR3 reads CASSLAGWDTGELFF. As DNA, the CDR3 is TGTGCCAGCAGCCTAGCTGGGTGGGACACCGGGGAGCTGTTTTTT.

DNA of the CDR3: TGTGCCAGCAGCGTCATGACCGCAGATACGCAGTATTTT. This translates into CASSVMTADTQYF. V and J are TRBV9 and TRBJ2-3; no definite D call. V lost 2 bases and J lost 4, with 8 bases in between. The CDR3 spans 13 residues. Looked up from germline, CDR1 is SGDLS and CDR2 is YYNGEE.

This clonotype was seen more than once but under ten times. J is TRBJ2-7 and V is TRBV5-1; tentatively, D is TRBD1 or TRBD2 (5 bases each). V lost 0 bases, J lost 7 bases, and 14 bases lay in between. The CDR3 sequence is 14 residues long. The germline gives CDR1 SGHRS, CDR2 YFSETQ. The DNA of the CDR3 is TGCGCCAGCAGCTTGGACTTGGGGGTTACGGAGCAGTACTTC. This gives the protein CASSLDLGVTEQYF.

Comments on this clonotype: This sequence may be a read error, since a much larger clone differs from it by one base. CDR3 in amino acids: CASSPPETGELVF. CDR3 coding DNA: TGTGCCAGCAGCCCACCGGAGACCGGGGAGCTGGTTTTT. The J gene is TRBJ2-2, the V gene TRBV3-1; D is perhaps TRBD2 (5 bases). Germline values: CDR1 LGHDT, CDR2 YNNKEL (reference sequence). The CDR3 spans 13 residues.

In this sample, this clonotype turned up many times. The V and J genes are TRBV5-4 and TRBJ2-7, with 8 bases aligning to TRBD1. Germline V gene lookup returns CDR1 SGHNT and CDR2 YYREEE (reference sequence). The CDR3 consists of 13 residues. Trimming took 6 bases from V and 3 from J; bases not matched to a gene: 5. This CDR3 reads CASNSGQDYEQYF. The CDR3 bases are TGTGCCAGCAACTCGGGACAGGACTACGAGCAGTACTTC.

The table lists this clonotype with many counts. V usage is TRBV24-1 and J usage is TRBJ2-1, with unresolved D. Germline CDR1 and CDR2: KGHDR and SFDVKD. The CDR3 consists of 15 residues. Trimming stripped 4 bases from V and 1 base from J, with 10 bases between. The CDR3 protein is CATSEGQVSYNEQFF. The CDR3 region has the DNA TGTGCCACCAGTGAAGGGCAGGTGTCCTACAATGAGCAGTTCTTC.

There are many counts of this clonotype. The chain recombines TRBV6-2 or TRBV6-3 with TRBJ2-3; D ambiguous. CDR3 length: 15 residues. Germline V gene sequence: CDR1 MNHEY, CDR2 SVGEGT. V was shortened by 5 bases and J by 1 base, with 13 bases between the two germline ends. CDR3 amino acids: CASSLGWRGTDTQYF. The CDR3, as DNA: TGTGCCAGCAGTCTCGGGTGGCGAGGCACAGATACGCAGTATTTT.

This clonotype was recorded a few times. The V call is TRBV21-1, the J call TRBJ2-7; the table's TRBD1 call for D was not verified on the DNA. TRBV21-1 is designated a pseudogene. CDR3 length: 13 residues. CDR3 DNA: TGTGCCAGCAGCCCCCGGACCAACTACGAGCAGTACTTC. Protein: CASSPRTNYEQYF.

About this clonotype: A much larger clone lies a single base off, so this may be a read error. The V gene is TRBV12-5, the J gene TRBJ1-3; tentative D call: TRBD1 (5 bases). The germline V gene encodes CDR1 LGHNT and CDR2 FRNRAP. There are 15 residues in the CDR3. The CDR3 sequence: CASDGDGNSRNTIYF. The CDR3 DNA follows: TGTGCTAGTGATGGGGACGGAAACTCTAGAAACACCATATATTTT.

This clonotype has a count of ten or more. This chain joins TRBV25-1 and TRBJ2-5; TRBD2 might be the D (6 bases). V lost 4 bases and J 3 bases, leaving 12 bases between the germline ends. Germline V gene lookup returns CDR1 MGHDK and CDR2 SYGVNS. The CDR3 has 14 residues. The CDR3 is CASSVTDYEETQYF. DNA of the CDR3: TGTGCCAGCAGTGTAACGGACTATGAAGAGACCCAGTACTTC.